Presented here are 23 T cell receptor beta chains from one specimen sequenced in a study of blood T cells in healthy people across ages. A sample-barcoded 5' primer and a J-beta primer mix were used in a second PCR of roughly 7 to 11 cycles. TCRdb redid the calling of the 5' RACE reads with MiXCR, one entry per CDR3 protein. In the table there are hundreds of thousands of distinct CDR3 sequences, roughly 64% of which are singletons. The source material was blood. These receptors originate from a young man in good health.

V gene TRBV7-2 combines with J gene TRBJ2-1; 8 bases fit TRBD2. The ends lost 2 bases at V and 0 bases at J; junction bases unmatched: 6. In germline, CDR1 is SGHTA, CDR2 FQGNSA. The CDR3 runs to 17 residues. CDR3 loop: CASSLLPSGSSYNEQFF. The DNA for the CDR3 is TGTGCCAGCAGCTTACTGCCTAGCGGGTCCTCCTACAATGAGCAGTTCTTC.

The chain combines TRBV6-5 with TRBJ2-2; D ambiguous. The CDR3 consists of 16 residues. CDR1 is MNHEY and CDR2 is SVGAGI in the germline V gene. V was clipped by 5 bases and J by 6 bases, with 19 bases between them. This CDR3 is CASSPPGPHMAGELFF. The DNA for the CDR3 is TGTGCCAGCAGTCCCCCCGGGCCTCATATGGCCGGGGAGCTGTTTTTT.

This clonotype was counted many times. The V and J genes are TRBV30 and TRBJ2-3; the D call may be TRBD1 or TRBD2 (5 bases each). Between the trimmed V and J ends, which lost 2 bases and 5 bases, there was a span of 14 bases. The CDR3 is 14 residues long. The V gene's germline CDR1 is GTSNPN and CDR2 SVGIG (reference sequence). CDR3: CAWSSLRGGDTQYF. The CDR3 nucleotides read TGTGCCTGGAGTTCGTTGAGGGGCGGAGATACGCAGTATTTT.

The V call is TRBV6-6, the J call TRBJ2-5; D gene ambiguous. CDR3 length: 14 residues. V gave up 4 bases and J gave up 3 bases, with 12 bases separating them. The V gene's germline CDR1 is MNHNY and CDR2 SVGAGI (reference sequence). CDR3 bases: TGTGCCAGCAGTTCACAGATGATTGAAGAGACCCAGTACTTC. Amino acid sequence: CASSSQMIEETQYF.

The V gene is TRBV20-1, the J gene TRBJ2-7; D gene ambiguous. Matching the DNA end better, TRBJ2-5 makes the J call doubtful. CDR3 length equals 10 residues. Looked up from germline, CDR1 is DFQATT and CDR2 is SNEGSKA (reference sequence). As DNA, the CDR3 is TGCAGTGCTGAAGAAGAGACCCAGTACTTC. Translating gives CSAEEETQYF.

This chain connects TRBV6-6 to TRBJ2-7; possibly TRBD1 or TRBD2 for D (5 bases each). The V end lost 10 bases, the J end lost 6 bases, and 13 bases lay between the germline ends. The CDR3 has 11 amino acids. CDR1 is MNHNY, CDR2 SVGAGI, per germline (reference sequence). The CDR3 coding sequence is TGTGCCACCTCCCCTGGGGGCGAGCAGTACTTC. Translating gives CATSPGGEQYF.

V usage is TRBV12-3 or TRBV12-4 and J usage is TRBJ2-1; 8 bases agree with TRBD2. V lost 6 bases to trimming and J lost 9 bases; unmatched junction nucleotides: 10. This CDR3 is 14 amino acids long. The CDR3 region has the DNA TGTGCCAGCAGCCGGAAGACTAGCGAGGCTGAGCAGTTCTTC. It translates to CASSRKTSEAEQFF.

The J gene is TRBJ2-7, the V gene TRBV20-1; D is unclear. Germline V gene data show CDR1 as DFQATT and CDR2 as SNEGSKA (reference sequence). V was clipped by 0 bases and J by 3 bases, with 12 bases between them. The CDR3 sequence is 14 residues long. The CDR3 DNA follows: TGCAGTGCTAGAGATCTCACCTCCGGCTACGAGCAGTACTTC. Translated, it gives CSARDLTSGYEQYF.

This clonotype appeared a few times. The gene calls are TRBV2 and TRBJ2-5; TRBD2 might be the D (5 bases). This CDR3 region has 11 residues. Per germline, CDR1 SNHLY and CDR2 FYNNEI. Trimming shortened V by 3 bases and J by 11 bases, and 10 bases separated the two germline ends. DNA for the CDR3: TGTGCCAGCAGTGAGGTTGGGGAGCAGTACTTC. Amino acid sequence: CASSEVGEQYF.

This clonotype was seen repeatedly, ten times or more. V gene TRBV7-2 combines with J gene TRBJ1-2, with 8 bases lining up with TRBD1. The CDR3 covers 15 residues. Germline V gives CDR1 SGHTA, CDR2 FQGNSA. V gave up 5 bases and J gave up 0 bases; unmatched junction bases: 5. The CDR3 DNA follows: TGTGCCAGCAGCAACAGACAGGGGTCTAACTATGGCTACACCTTC. Protein: CASSNRQGSNYGYTF.

The V and J genes are TRBV29-1 and TRBJ2-3; D is perhaps TRBD2 (6 bases). Germline V gene sequence: CDR1 SQVTM, CDR2 ANQGSEA. The CDR3 sequence is 14 residues long. Trimming stripped 6 bases from V and 1 base from J, with 14 bases between. This CDR3 reads CSVKARRGTDTQYF. Written as DNA, the CDR3 is TGCAGCGTGAAGGCCCGGAGGGGCACAGATACGCAGTATTTT.

For the CDR3, the DNA is TGTGCCAGCAGCCCAAATTCAGGCAGGTCGGACGAGCAGTACTTC. Residues: CASSPNSGRSDEQYF. V gene TRBV7-8 combines with J gene TRBJ2-7; D not certain. Germline V gene data show CDR1 as SGHVS and CDR2 as FQNEAQ. The V and J ends lost 5 bases and 5 bases respectively, with 19 bases between them. The CDR3 sequence is 15 residues long.

The chain recombines TRBV29-1 with TRBJ2-4, with a weak D call TRBD2 (5 bases). The J call may not be correct, given that the DNA end is closer to TRBJ2-7. This CDR3 is built from 12 residues. From germline, CDR1 is SQVTM and CDR2 ANQGSEA. The CDR3 protein is CSVPRVGDEQYF. CDR3 nucleotides: TGCAGCGTCCCAAGGGTGGGAGACGAGCAGTACTTC.

The chain uses TRBV6-2 or TRBV6-3 and TRBJ2-1, with TRBD2 matching 10 bases. Germline-derived CDR1 and CDR2 are MNHEY and SVGEGT. The CDR3 runs 14 residues. J gave up 9 bases and V 7 bases, and 9 bases lay outside the gene matches. CDR3 bases: TGTGCCAGCACCGCAGCGGGAGGGCCACCTGAGCAGTTCTTC. Residues: CASTAAGGPPEQFF.

This rearrangement joins TRBV5-1 to TRBJ2-7; 10 bases are shared with TRBD1. CDR3 size: 15 residues. The germline V gene encodes CDR1 SGHRS and CDR2 YFSETQ. After removal of 2 bases from V and 3 bases from J, the junction contained 5 bases not matched to a gene. The CDR3, as DNA: TGCGCCAGCAGCTTTGGGACAGGGGCAATCTACGAGCAGTACTTC. Its protein product is CASSFGTGAIYEQYF.

In this sample, this clonotype turned up a few times. The rearrangement links TRBV5-1 to TRBJ2-5; D unclear. The J call could be wrong; TRBJ2-7 is a better fit for the DNA end. Germline loops: CDR1 SGHRS, CDR2 YFSETQ. The CDR3 is 13 amino acids. CDR3 DNA: TGCGCCAGCAGCTTGGAGCCCCACTACGAGCAGTACTTC. The encoded protein is CASSLEPHYEQYF.

This chain links TRBV20-1 with TRBJ1-2; 8 bases fit TRBD1. V trimming: 5 bases; J trimming: 7 bases; junction bases outside the gene matches: 6. The CDR3 length is 12 residues. Germline V gene lookup returns CDR1 DFQATT and CDR2 SNEGSKA (reference sequence). The CDR3 DNA is TGCAGTGCTCAGGACAGGGTCAGTGGCTACACCTTC. This codes for CSAQDRVSGYTF.

The genes are TRBV4-3 and TRBJ2-1, with 7 bases matching TRBD2. The germline CDR1 and CDR2 sequences are LGHNA and YSLEER. After removal of 0 bases from V and 7 bases from J, the junction contained 6 bases not matched to a gene. The CDR3 runs 15 residues. In DNA, the CDR3 is TGCGCCAGCAGCCAAGAGGGGGGGATGTTGAATGAGCAGTTCTTC. Encoded protein: CASSQEGGMLNEQFF.

The rearrangement uses TRBV2 and TRBJ2-5; D is possibly TRBD2 (5 bases). Gene TRBJ2-7 matches the end of the DNA better, so the J call may be wrong. In germline, CDR1 is SNHLY, CDR2 FYNNEI. This CDR3 is 13 amino acids long. Here the CDR3 reads CASSDRSGNEQYF. The CDR3 DNA is TGTGCCAGCAGTGACAGGTCCGGGAACGAGCAGTACTTC.

Regarding this clonotype: The germline gene is not matched at one end of the junction; a read error may be the cause. The chain combines TRBV28 with TRBJ1-2, with no clear D. CDR3 length equals 13 residues. Germline V gene lookup returns CDR1 MDHEN and CDR2 SYDVKM. CDR3 DNA: TGTGCCAACAGTTTGATCATGACCGGTGGCTACACCTTC. It encodes CANSLIMTGGYTF.

This clonotype has only a few counts. Being one base from a much bigger clone, this may be a read error. V is TRBV6-2 or TRBV6-3 and J is TRBJ2-1; D is perhaps TRBD2 (5 bases). The J call is doubtful: the DNA matches TRBJ2-7 better. CDR1 MNHEY and CDR2 SVGEGT come from the germline V gene. This CDR3 region has 16 residues. The CDR3 region is CASSRREPSSYNEQYF. CDR3 DNA sequence: TGTGCCAGCAGTCGACGGGAACCGAGCTCCTACAATGAGCAGTACTTC.

V usage is TRBV7-9 and J usage is TRBJ1-1, with 8 positions matching TRBD1. The V gene's germline CDR1 is SEHNR and CDR2 FQNEAQ (reference sequence). The V gene end was trimmed by 3 bases and the J gene end by 1 base; junction bases not matched to a gene: 13. The CDR3 runs to 18 residues. CDR3 amino acids: CASSLGINRGYGNTEAFF. The DNA for the CDR3 is TGTGCCAGCAGCTTGGGGATTAACAGGGGGTATGGGAACACTGAAGCTTTCTTT.

The rearrangement links TRBV20-1 to TRBJ1-4; D is undetermined. Germline V lookup: CDR1 DFQATT, CDR2 SNEGSKA (reference sequence). The CDR3 extends over 13 amino acids. Deletions cut 2 bases from V and 8 bases from J, with 12 bases between. This chain's CDR3 is CSARSRLGEKLFF. Here the CDR3 DNA reads TGCAGTGCTAGAAGCAGGCTAGGGGAAAAACTGTTTTTT.